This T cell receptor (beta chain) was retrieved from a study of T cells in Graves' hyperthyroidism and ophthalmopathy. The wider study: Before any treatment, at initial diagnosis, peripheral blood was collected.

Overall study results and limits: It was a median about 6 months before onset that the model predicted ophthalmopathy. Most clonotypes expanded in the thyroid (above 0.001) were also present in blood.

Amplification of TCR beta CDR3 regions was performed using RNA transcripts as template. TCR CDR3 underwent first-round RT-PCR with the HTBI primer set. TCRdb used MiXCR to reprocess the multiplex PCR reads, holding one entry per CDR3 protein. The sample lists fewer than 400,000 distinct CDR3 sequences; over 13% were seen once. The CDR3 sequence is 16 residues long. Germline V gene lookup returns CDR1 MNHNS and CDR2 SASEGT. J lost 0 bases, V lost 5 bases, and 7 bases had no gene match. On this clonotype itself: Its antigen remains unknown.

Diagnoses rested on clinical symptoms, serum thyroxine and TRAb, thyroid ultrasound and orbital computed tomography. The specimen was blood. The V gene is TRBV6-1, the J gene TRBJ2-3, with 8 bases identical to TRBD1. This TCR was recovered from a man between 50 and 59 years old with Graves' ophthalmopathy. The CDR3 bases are TGTGCCAGCAGTTCCGACAGGGGAAAGAGCACAGATACGCAGTATTTT. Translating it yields CASSSDRGKSTDTQYF.